A selection of T cell receptor beta chains follows, all from one sample in a study of cytomegalovirus exposure and HLA in healthy donors. The protocol was immunoSEQ multiplex PCR, while the TCRdb copy is restricted to in-frame clones and leaves out a portion. The sample includes around 150,000 clones, about 82% of them seen just once. Sequenced sample: PBMCs. The receptor source for this set is a young man in good health. CDR3s include the opening cysteine and the closing phenylalanine or tryptophan. The D gene is left open where the match is weak. The size of a clone is reported for some rows only, either as once, few or many, or as a class for expanded clones.

V gene	D gene	J gene	clone size	CDR3 length	CDR3 protein	CDR3 DNA
TRBV6-6	.	TRBJ1-3	.	15	CASTHGGSSGNTIYF	TGTGCCAGCACCCACGGGGGATCGTCTGGAAACACCATATATTTT
TRBV23-1	.	TRBJ2-3	few	16	CASSRAPQAPRLIPYF	TGCGCCAGCAGTCGAGCCCCTCAGGCCCCACGGCTAATCCCGTATTTT
TRBV27	.	TRBJ2-4	.	15	CASSLSKRLKNIQYF	TGTGCCAGCAGTCTATCAAAGAGACTCAAAAACATTCAGTACTTC
TRBV7-3	.	TRBJ1-6	.	13	CASSLISESPLHF	TGTGCCAGCAGCTTAATCTCCGAGTCACCCCTCCACTTT
TRBV10-3	TRBD1	TRBJ1-3	.	16	CAISALQGRSGNTIYF	TGTGCCATCAGTGCCTTACAGGGGAGGTCTGGAAACACCATATATTTT
TRBV13	.	TRBJ2-1	.	16	CASSSRKSPSYNEQFF	TGTGCCAGCAGCTCGCGGAAGAGTCCCTCCTACAATGAGCAGTTCTTC
TRBV20-1	.	TRBJ2-1	.	9	CSASNEQFF	TGCAGTGCCTCCAATGAGCAGTTCTTC
TRBV30	.	TRBJ2-2	.	14	CAWSETSSAGELFF	TGTGCCTGGAGCGAAACCTCTAGCGCCGGGGAGCTGTTTTTT
TRBV12-5	.	TRBJ2-1	.	14	CASGLVRGYNEQFF	TGTGCTAGTGGTTTGGTACGGGGCTACAATGAGCAGTTCTTC
TRBV7-2	.	TRBJ2-2	once	17	CASSPFANLRETGELFF	TGTGCCAGCAGCCCGTTTGCCAATTTGCGGGAAACCGGGGAGCTGTTTTTT
TRBV7-9	TRBD2	TRBJ2-5	.	14	CASSPAGGIETQYF	TGTGCCAGCAGCCCGGCGGGGGGAATAGAGACCCAGTACTTC
TRBV7-9	.	TRBJ1-4	.	16	CSSSGTQGSLNEKLFF	TGTTCCAGCAGCGGCACTCAGGGTTCCCTGAATGAAAAACTGTTTTTT
TRBV27	.	TRBJ1-5	few	15	CASSPRDRFNQPQHF	TGTGCCAGCTCCCCCCGAGACAGGTTCAATCAGCCCCAGCATTTT
TRBV25-1	TRBD2	TRBJ2-3	.	18	CASSENPPGLADTDTQYF	TGTGCCAGCAGTGAGAACCCTCCGGGACTAGCGGATACAGATACGCAGTATTTT
TRBV25-1	.	TRBJ1-5	medium-sized	12	CASSDGRQPQHF	TGTGCCAGCAGTGATGGGCGTCAGCCCCAGCATTTT
TRBV29-1	.	TRBJ1-1	.	13	CSAPGQLNTEAFF	TGCAGCGCGCCCGGACAGCTGAACACTGAAGCTTTCTTT
TRBV15	TRBD2	TRBJ2-3	.	18	CATSSGTSGRASTDTQYF	TGTGCCACCAGCAGTGGGACTAGCGGGAGGGCTAGCACAGATACGCAGTATTTT